The present T cell receptor (beta chain) was sequenced within a study of shared clonotypes between healthy human individuals (dated by TCRdb to 2018 to 2021). With respect to the entire study: The cohort included three men and two women between 18 and 49 years of age. Between about 0.85 and 9.5 billion PBMCs per donor were obtained by leukapheresis. Different laboratories and diverse techniques were used to prepare libraries and sequence TCR repertoires, to increase sequencing depth and limit assay-specific biases. For each donor, three plates each were used for CD4 naive and CD4 memory, two plates were used for CD8 naive, and one plate was used for CD8 memory. To estimate repertoire size and how much clonotypes are shared between individuals, the study performed deep sequencing of blood TCR repertoires from five healthy adults. On the study overall, not on this receptor specifically: The genetic and exposure-history diversity represented was limited by the small number of donors. Compared with non-shared clonotypes, the clonotypes found in all four sorted-subset donors had higher generation probabilities. Based on pairwise subsampling, the degree of clonotype sharing among donors was expected to be affected by sequencing depth. Incomplete sequencing was indicated by rarefaction of sorted-subset datasets, despite the large sequencing depth. Sampling was limited to blood, and TCR repertoires in tissue likely differ from TCR repertoires in blood. Across a few donors, 4.5% to 6.5% of naive CD4, roughly 3.3% of naive CD8, 2.3% of memory CD4, and approximately 0.4% of memory CD8 clonotypes were shared. Naive subsets generally had larger estimated clonotype richness than memory subsets did.

Note on this clone: The target of this receptor is not known. Base qualities are not recorded, but no much larger clone differs from it by a single base.

TCR CDR3 regions were amplified from genomic DNA by multiplex PCR using the deep immunoSEQ assay. For each cell subset, the extracted genomic DNA was distributed evenly across all wells of several immunoSEQ 96-well plates, and each plate served as one replicate. Each replicate PCR for sorted subsets received roughly 200 ng genomic DNA, equal to around 32,000 T cell genomes. Purified libraries were measured with a Qubit 3.0 fluorometer, size-checked on a Bioanalyzer 2100, and measured again with the KAPA Library Quantification kit. Every immunoSEQ 96-well plate was sequenced on a dedicated single-read 150-cycle Illumina NextSeq 550 flow cell. Per the source publication's procedure: Because only junctional sequences without quality scores were contained in the immunoSEQ output, filtering matching that applied to full-length reads could not be performed. To assign V/J genes and CDR3, sequences were annotated against IMGT germline references using PyIR, a Python wrapper for IgBLAST v1.9. Reads were filtered out if the reads had weak V/J assignments (E-value above 1e-6), no CDR3, stop codons, out-of-frame junctions, or ambiguous translated residues. A V3J clonotype was defined by an identical inferred V gene, J gene, and CDR3 amino acid sequence. Percentage overlap between repertoires was computed as shared unique clonotypes divided by the size of the smaller repertoire. RTK rarefaction, the Chao1 estimator, and Recon v2.1 estimates of unobserved clonotypes were used to assess repertoire richness. OLGA was used to compute generation probabilities for all TCRbeta clonotypes that the gDNA method yielded from a few donors. TCRdb stores this immuneACCESS table with in-frame sequences only. Part of the clones is absent; in the studies checked, under half of the shortfall reflects unresolved V genes, and no reason is known for the rest. V, J and clone size are taken as reported in that table, and D and trimming were inferred from the DNA itself. In all, the sample holds some 360,000 clones, and around 70% of those were seen once. Of the sample, around 9.3% falls within the top ten clones.

V and J are trimmed by 4 bases and 4 bases, and the gene matches miss 7 bases of the junction. The germline V gene specifies SGDLS as CDR1 and YYNGEE as CDR2. The CDR3 contains 16 residues, cysteine and phenylalanine counted. CDR3 DNA is the only sequence kept; it has 48 bases, read in frame from the first base. The donors were healthy, HIV-negative adults who had no recently reported acute infections or vaccinations. Every donor was a Caucasian adult living in Nashville, Tennessee, USA. CD4+ T cells were enriched by magnetic negative selection, after which naive cells were positively selected on CD45RA and the negative fraction was taken as the memory subset. After blood collection by leukapheresis, PBMCs were isolated using Ficoll-Histopaque density gradient centrifugation and then cryopreserved in the vapor phase of liquid nitrogen. Analytical flow cytometry was used to check the purity and quantity of each magnetically sorted T cell population. Genomic DNA was isolated from every sorted fraction and measured by UV absorbance on a Nanodrop 2000c.

The chain is assembled from TRBV9 and TRBJ2-2; TRBD2 fits 10 bases in the junction. The sample was memory CD4+ T cells sorted from blood. This sample's cell subset or site label indicates: CD45RA-negative fraction. The receptor comes from a man aged 25 to 40 in good health. The DNA is TGTGCCAGCAGCCCCCTAGCGGGAGTTGGCACCGGGGAGCTGTTTTTT. This encodes CASSPLAGVGTGELFF.